These 27 T cell receptor beta chains came from one sample sequenced in a study of T cells in Graves' hyperthyroidism and ophthalmopathy. The source material, RNA transcripts, was used to amplify TCR beta CDR3 regions. In the first-round RT-PCR of the TCR CDR3, the HTBI primer set was used. TCRdb re-analysed the multiplex PCR reads in MiXCR, keeping a single row per CDR3 protein. This table holds about 600,000 distinct CDR3 sequences, 13% to 15% found once. The sequenced sample was blood. The receptors come from a woman aged 18 to 35 with Graves' ophthalmopathy.

This clonotype was counted at least ten times. This chain connects TRBV29-1 to TRBJ2-1; D is unresolved. CDR1 and CDR2 (germline): SQVTM, ANQGSEA. This CDR3 has 12 residues. Trimming left V 6 bases short and J 9 bases short, with 15 bases between. This CDR3 reads CSVADYLPEQFF. CDR3 in DNA: TGCAGCGTCGCTGATTATCTCCCTGAGCAGTTCTTC.

This clonotype was detected ten times or more. The chain recombines TRBV7-3 with TRBJ2-5, with D perhaps matching TRBD2 (7 bases). Germline CDR1 SGHTA, CDR2 FQGTGA. There are 13 residues in the CDR3. V lost 5 bases and J 4 bases, leaving 11 bases between the germline ends. Here the CDR3 reads CASSGGAGETQYF. CDR3 DNA: TGTGCCAGCAGCGGGGGGGCGGGAGAGACCCAGTACTTC.

This clonotype appeared a few times. V and J are TRBV18 and TRBJ2-3; possibly TRBD2 for D (5 bases). Germline V gene data show CDR1 as KGHSH and CDR2 as LQKENI. Trimming stripped 3 bases from V and 4 bases from J, with 14 bases between. This CDR3 region has 15 residues. CDR3 nucleotides: TGTGCCAGCTCACCCGGAGTAGGGAGTTCAGATACGCAGTATTTT. Encoded protein: CASSPGVGSSDTQYF.

This clonotype was seen many times. The chain couples TRBV2 to TRBJ2-3; D gene uncertain. The CDR3 consists of 12 residues. Germline V lookup: CDR1 SNHLY, CDR2 FYNNEI. V lost 10 bases and J 2 bases, leaving 10 bases between the germline ends. The CDR3: CATTVPTDTQYF. CDR3 sequence (DNA): TGTGCCACCACGGTCCCCACAGATACGCAGTATTTT.

This clonotype was counted a few times. The rearrangement links TRBV19 to TRBJ2-2; D may be TRBD1 (5 bases). The CDR3 sequence is 17 residues long. Between the trimmed V and J ends, which lost 2 bases and 3 bases, there was a span of 16 bases. Germline assignment: CDR1 LNHDA and CDR2 SQIVND (reference sequence). The chain's CDR3 is CASSISLQQGDTGELFF. The CDR3 bases are TGTGCCAGTAGTATATCCCTGCAGCAAGGGGACACCGGGGAGCTGTTTTTT. The full variable domain, its missing parts supplied by reference TRBV19 and TRBJ2-2, is DGGITQSPKYLFRKEGQNVTLSCEQNLNHDAMYWYRQDPGQGLRLIYYSQIVNDFQKGDIAEGYSVSREKKESFPLTVTSAQKNPTAFYLCASSISLQQGDTGELFFGEGSRLTVL.

This clonotype has a count of ten or more. Possible read error: a much larger clone is one base away. The gene calls are TRBV7-2 and TRBJ1-1, with D unclear. Deletions cut 1 base from V and 3 bases from J, with 12 bases between. From germline, CDR1 is SGHTA and CDR2 FQGNSA. The CDR3 sequence is 15 residues long. For the CDR3, the DNA is TGTGCCAGCAGCTTAGGTATAGGGATTTACACTGAAGCTTTCTTT. Residues: CASSLGIGIYTEAFF.

This clonotype came up many times. This rearrangement joins TRBV11-3 to TRBJ1-1, with D unresolved. This CDR3 has 12 residues. Trimming took off 8 bases at V and 4 bases at J, with 11 bases between the two ends. Germline V gene lookup returns CDR1 SGHNT and CDR2 YENEEA. CDR3 sequence (DNA): TGTGCCAGCGTGGGAGAGAGCACTGAAGCTTTCTTT. Its protein is CASVGESTEAFF.

This clonotype was detected many times. The chain carries TRBV20-1 and TRBJ1-2; TRBD1 might be the D (5 bases). Between the trimmed V and J ends, which lost 5 bases and 4 bases, there was a span of 17 bases. CDR1 DFQATT and CDR2 SNEGSKA come from the germline V gene (reference sequence). This CDR3 region has 14 residues. CDR3 sequence (DNA): TGCAGTGCTTGGGACCTTCCCCTATCCTATGGCTACACCTTC. Its translation is CSAWDLPLSYGYTF.

At least ten counts were recorded for this clonotype. This chain connects TRBV20-1 to TRBJ2-7; 9 bases map to TRBD2. The V gene end was trimmed by 2 bases and the J gene end by 5 bases; junction bases not matched to a gene: 13. The CDR3 sequence is 16 residues long. Germline loops: CDR1 DFQATT, CDR2 SNEGSKA (reference sequence). CDR3 in amino acids: CSARLYSSGRTDEQYF. The CDR3 region has the DNA TGCAGTGCTAGACTATACTCGAGCGGGAGGACCGACGAGCAGTACTTC.

This clonotype occurred many times. The rearrangement links TRBV7-9 to TRBJ2-7; TRBD1 aligns across 9 bases. The germline CDR1 and CDR2 sequences are SEHNR and FQNEAQ (reference sequence). CDR3 length equals 17 residues. The ends lost 5 bases at V and 5 bases at J; junction bases unmatched: 16. CDR3 nucleotides: TGTGCCAGCAGCCCTAGCCTACTTACAGGGGGCATCGACGAGCAGTACTTC. As protein: CASSPSLLTGGIDEQYF.

The rearrangement uses TRBV24-1 and TRBJ1-1, with a weak D call TRBD1 (5 bases). Germline-derived CDR1 and CDR2 are KGHDR and SFDVKD. The CDR3 totals 16 residues. Trimming took 3 bases from V and 0 from J, leaving 13 bases between them. Written as DNA, the CDR3 is TGTGCCACCAGTGATATCCCGGGACGGCTGAACACTGAAGCTTTCTTT. Protein: CATSDIPGRLNTEAFF.

Ten or more counts support this clonotype. This chain connects TRBV27 to TRBJ2-1; 9 nucleotides align to TRBD2. The CDR3 contains 17 residues. The germline gives CDR1 MNHEY, CDR2 SMNVEV (reference sequence). The V gene end was trimmed by 5 bases and the J gene end by 4 bases; junction bases not matched to a gene: 12. The DNA of the CDR3 is TGTGCCAGCAGTCCCCCCCATAGCGGGAGTCTATACAATGAGCAGTTCTTC. Protein sequence: CASSPPHSGSLYNEQFF.

This clonotype was detected many times. This chain connects TRBV18 to TRBJ2-1, with no clear D. Germline V lookup: CDR1 KGHSH, CDR2 LQKENI. The V and J ends lost 5 bases and 5 bases respectively, with 10 bases between them. This CDR3 has 13 amino acids. CDR3 bases: TGTGCCAGCTCATGGGCTAGAGACAATGAGCAGTTCTTC. Protein sequence: CASSWARDNEQFF.

A remark on this clonotype: This clone may be a read error of a much larger clone one base away. The chain joins TRBV9 to TRBJ1-4; a weak D match, TRBD1 (5 bases). Germline V gene sequence: CDR1 SGDLS, CDR2 YYNGEE. There are 16 residues in the CDR3. For the CDR3, the DNA is TGTGCCAGCAGCGTCGCCTCAGGGATGACTAATGGAAAACTGTTTTTT. As protein: CASSVASGMTNGKLFF.

The chain is built from TRBV9 and TRBJ2-1; TRBD2 agrees at 14 bases. This CDR3 comprises 16 residues. Trimming removed 2 bases from V and 9 bases from J; junction bases left unmatched: 7. CDR1 SGDLS and CDR2 YYNGEE come from the germline V gene. Written as DNA, the CDR3 is TGTGCCAGCAGCGTCGGGACTAGCGGGAGTGCTATTGAGCAGTTCTTC. It codes for CASSVGTSGSAIEQFF.

The chain couples TRBV19 to TRBJ1-2; the D is unclear. The germline gives CDR1 LNHDA, CDR2 SQIVND (reference sequence). The CDR3 consists of 12 residues. The ends were cut back, 5 bases at V and 3 bases at J, with 7 bases in the middle. CDR3 sequence: CASSPKDYGYTF. CDR3 nucleotides: TGTGCCAGTAGTCCTAAAGACTATGGCTACACCTTC.

This clonotype was counted between two and nine times. The gene calls are TRBV19 and TRBJ1-2; 7 nucleotides align to TRBD1. Germline CDR1 LNHDA, CDR2 SQIVND (reference sequence). The CDR3 is 13 residues long. Trimming removed 6 bases from V and 4 bases from J; junction bases left unmatched: 5. The CDR3 sequence is CASSHRDSYGYTF. The CDR3 DNA follows: TGTGCCAGTAGCCACCGGGACAGCTATGGCTACACCTTC.

There are a few counts of this clonotype. The chain carries TRBV6-6 and TRBJ2-4, with 8 nucleotides matching TRBD2. V lost 0 bases to trimming and J lost 0 bases; unmatched junction nucleotides: 7. Germline CDR1 is MNHNY and CDR2 is SVGAGI (reference sequence). There are 18 residues in the CDR3. CDR3 residues: CASSYSSRGGLAKNIQYF. CDR3 in DNA: TGTGCCAGCAGTTACTCCTCCCGGGGGGGGTTAGCCAAAAACATTCAGTACTTC.

This clonotype was counted only a few times. It may be a read error: a sequence one base away is much more abundant. The chain is built from TRBV6-2 or TRBV6-3 and TRBJ2-1; 7 bases are shared with TRBD2. Germline V gene lookup returns CDR1 MNHEY and CDR2 SVGEGT. V trimming: 0 bases; J trimming: 4 bases; junction bases outside the gene matches: 9. The CDR3 length is 17 residues. The CDR3 here is CASSYSRASGKYNEQFF. CDR3 DNA sequence: TGTGCCAGCAGTTACTCCCGGGCTAGCGGAAAGTACAATGAGCAGTTCTTC.

The CDR3 bases are TGTGCCAGCAGCCGGATCAGCGACTATGGCTACACCTTC. Translation: CASSRISDYGYTF. The V and J genes are TRBV14 and TRBJ1-2; no reliable D call. V dropped 4 bases and J dropped 3 bases, with 9 bases sitting between them. CDR1 SGHDN and CDR2 FVKESK come from the germline V gene. The CDR3 length is 13 residues.

This clonotype appeared many times. The rearrangement joins TRBV6-1 to TRBJ2-3, with 9 bases lining up with TRBD1. The germline V gene encodes CDR1 MNHNS and CDR2 SASEGT. Trimming removed 5 bases from V and 5 bases from J; junction bases left unmatched: 5. The CDR3 consists of 14 residues. The CDR3 sequence: CASSTPTGGDTQYF. Here the CDR3 DNA reads TGTGCCAGCAGTACCCCGACAGGGGGAGATACGCAGTATTTT.

This clonotype was observed at least ten times. The chain combines TRBV11-2 with TRBJ2-2; no clear D gene. The germline CDR1 and CDR2 sequences are SGHAT and FQNNGV. Trimming removed 3 bases at V and 4 bases at J, with 6 bases between. The CDR3 is 13 residues long. The CDR3 loop is CASSFLLTGELFF. The CDR3 DNA follows: TGTGCCAGCAGCTTTCTTCTCACCGGGGAGCTGTTTTTT.

This clonotype was observed a few times. This CDR3 reads CATLPTGTEAFF. For the CDR3, the DNA is TGTGCCACTCTACCGACTGGCACTGAAGCTTTCTTT. V and J are TRBV6-1 and TRBJ1-1; D uncertain. CDR1 and CDR2 from the germline V gene are MNHNS and SASEGT. This CDR3 has 12 residues. Between the trimmed V and J ends, which lost 10 bases and 4 bases, there was a span of 13 bases.

The table lists this clonotype with many counts. The chain combines TRBV29-1 with TRBJ1-1; D is undetermined. Per the germline V gene, CDR1 is SQVTM and CDR2 is ANQGSEA. The ends were cut back, 4 bases at V and 2 bases at J, with 14 bases in the middle. The CDR3 loop spans 14 amino acids. The CDR3 reads CSVAGRPENTEAFF. For the CDR3, the DNA is TGCAGCGTTGCTGGACGTCCCGAAAACACTGAAGCTTTCTTT.

This clonotype showed up many times. The chain carries TRBV7-9 and TRBJ2-7; 8 bases fit TRBD1. This CDR3 comprises 18 residues. After removal of 4 bases from V and 0 bases from J, the junction contained 14 bases not matched to a gene. The germline gives CDR1 SEHNR, CDR2 FQNEAQ (reference sequence). In DNA, the CDR3 is TGTGCCAGCAGCTCCCCCTCCGCAGGGGGCCGAGGCTCCTACGAGCAGTACTTC. It codes for CASSSPSAGGRGSYEQYF.

This clonotype was counted between two and nine times. V usage is TRBV3-1 and J usage is TRBJ2-1; D gene ambiguous. The CDR3 runs to 16 residues. Germline V gene sequence: CDR1 LGHDT, CDR2 YNNKEL (reference sequence). Trimming removed 6 bases at V and 0 bases at J, with 15 bases between. The CDR3 nucleotides read TGTGCCAGCAGGGTCGCGGATTCGGGCTCCTACAATGAGCAGTTCTTC. Translating it yields CASRVADSGSYNEQFF.

This clonotype was counted only a few times. The V call is TRBV9, the J call TRBJ2-5, with 11 positions matching TRBD2. Germline CDR1 SGDLS, CDR2 YYNGEE. CDR3 length: 16 residues. V was pared by 0 bases and J by 2 bases, with 3 bases of the junction left unmatched. CDR3 sequence (DNA): TGTGCCAGCAGCGTAGGGGGACTAGCGGCACAAGAGACCCAGTACTTC. Translation gives CASSVGGLAAQETQYF.